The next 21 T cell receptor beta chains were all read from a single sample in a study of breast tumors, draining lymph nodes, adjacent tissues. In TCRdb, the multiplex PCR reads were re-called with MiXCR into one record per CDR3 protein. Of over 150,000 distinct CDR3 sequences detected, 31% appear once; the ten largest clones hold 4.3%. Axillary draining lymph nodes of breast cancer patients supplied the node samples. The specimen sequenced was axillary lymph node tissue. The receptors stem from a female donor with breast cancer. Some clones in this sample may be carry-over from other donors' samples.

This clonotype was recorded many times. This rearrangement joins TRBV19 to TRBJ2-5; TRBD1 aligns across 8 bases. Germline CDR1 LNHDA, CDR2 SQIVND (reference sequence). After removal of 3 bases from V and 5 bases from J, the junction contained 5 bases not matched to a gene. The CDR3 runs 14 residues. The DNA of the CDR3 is TGTGCCAGTAGTATGACCAGGGGGCAGGAGACCCAGTACTTC. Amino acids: CASSMTRGQETQYF.

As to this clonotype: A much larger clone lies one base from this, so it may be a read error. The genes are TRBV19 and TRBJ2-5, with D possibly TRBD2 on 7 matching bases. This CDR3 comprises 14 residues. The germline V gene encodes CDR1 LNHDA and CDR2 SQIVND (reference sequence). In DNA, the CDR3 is TGTGCCAGTAGTATGCGGGGGCGCAAAGAGACCCGGTACTTC. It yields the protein CASSMRGRKETRYF.

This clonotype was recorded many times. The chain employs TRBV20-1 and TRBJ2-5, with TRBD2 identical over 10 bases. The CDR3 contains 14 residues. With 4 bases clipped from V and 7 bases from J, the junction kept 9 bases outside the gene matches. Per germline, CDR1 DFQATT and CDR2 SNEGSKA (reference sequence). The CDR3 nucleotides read TGCAGTGCTATAGCGGGGGGTCGGGGTGGGACCCAGTACTTC. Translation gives CSAIAGGRGGTQYF.

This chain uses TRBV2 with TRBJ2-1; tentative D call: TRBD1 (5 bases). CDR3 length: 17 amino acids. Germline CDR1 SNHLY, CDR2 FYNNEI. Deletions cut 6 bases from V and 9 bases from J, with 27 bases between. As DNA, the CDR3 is TGTGCCAGCAGAAGAAGAGATTCGTACCAGGGCCGAGGTGAGCAGTTCTTC. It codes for CASRRRDSYQGRGEQFF.

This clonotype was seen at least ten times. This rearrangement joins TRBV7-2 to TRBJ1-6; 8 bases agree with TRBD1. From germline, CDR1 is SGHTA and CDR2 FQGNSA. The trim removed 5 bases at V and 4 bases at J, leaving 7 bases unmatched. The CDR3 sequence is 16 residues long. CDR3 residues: CASSPSGQAYNSPLHF. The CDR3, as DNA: TGTGCCAGCAGCCCCTCGGGACAGGCTTATAATTCACCCCTCCACTTT.

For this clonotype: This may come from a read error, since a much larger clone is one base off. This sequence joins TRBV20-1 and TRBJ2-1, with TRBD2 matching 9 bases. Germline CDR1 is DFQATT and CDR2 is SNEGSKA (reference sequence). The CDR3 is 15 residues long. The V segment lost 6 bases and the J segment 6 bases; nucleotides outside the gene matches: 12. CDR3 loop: CSAQAREGSSNEQFF. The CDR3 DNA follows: TGCAGTGCCCAGGCGCGGGAGGGTAGCTCCAATGAGCAGTTCTTC.

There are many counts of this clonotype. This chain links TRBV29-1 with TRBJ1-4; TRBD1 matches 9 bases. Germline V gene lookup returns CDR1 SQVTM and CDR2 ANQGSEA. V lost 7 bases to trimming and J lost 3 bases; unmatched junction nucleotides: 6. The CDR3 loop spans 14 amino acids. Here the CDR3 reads CSAKRQGANEKLFF. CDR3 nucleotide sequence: TGCAGCGCAAAAAGACAGGGGGCTAATGAAAAACTGTTTTTT. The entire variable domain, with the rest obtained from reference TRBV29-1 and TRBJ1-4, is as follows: SAVISQKPSRDICQRGTSLTIQCQVDSQVTMMFWYRQQPGQSLTLIATANQGSEATYESGFVIDKFPISRPNLTFSTLTVSNMSPEDSSIYLCSAKRQGANEKLFFGSGTQLSVL.

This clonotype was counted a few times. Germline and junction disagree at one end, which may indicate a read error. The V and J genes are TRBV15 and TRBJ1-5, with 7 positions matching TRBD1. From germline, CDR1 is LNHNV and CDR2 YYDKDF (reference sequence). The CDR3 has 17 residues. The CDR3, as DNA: TGTGCCACCAGCAGAGATCCGAGGGACAGCTCGAACCAGCCCCAGCGTTTT. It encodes CATSRDPRDSSNQPQRF.

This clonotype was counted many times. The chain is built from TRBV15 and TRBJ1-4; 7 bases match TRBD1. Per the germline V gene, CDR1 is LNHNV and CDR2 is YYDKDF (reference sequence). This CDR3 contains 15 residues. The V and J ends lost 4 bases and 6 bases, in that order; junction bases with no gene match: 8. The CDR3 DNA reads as TGTGCCACCAGCACTAAGGGGGCTTCGGATGAAAAACTGTTTTTT. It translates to CATSTKGASDEKLFF. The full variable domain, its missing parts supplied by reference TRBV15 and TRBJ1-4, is DAMVIQNPRYQVTQFGKPVTLSCSQTLNHNVMYWYQQKSSQAPKLLFHYYDKDFNNEADTPDNFQSRRPNTSFCFLDIRSPGLGDTAMYLCATSTKGASDEKLFFGSGTQLSVL.

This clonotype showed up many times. The CDR3 DNA follows: TGCAGTGCTAGACCTTCCGGGACAGGGATGGTGAATGAGCAGTTCTTC. Translating it yields CSARPSGTGMVNEQFF. This chain connects TRBV20-1 to TRBJ2-1, with 9 bases identical to TRBD1. CDR3 size: 16 residues. Germline lookup yields CDR1 DFQATT and CDR2 SNEGSKA (reference sequence). The J segment lost 7 bases and the V segment lost 2 bases, leaving 12 bases of the junction unmatched.

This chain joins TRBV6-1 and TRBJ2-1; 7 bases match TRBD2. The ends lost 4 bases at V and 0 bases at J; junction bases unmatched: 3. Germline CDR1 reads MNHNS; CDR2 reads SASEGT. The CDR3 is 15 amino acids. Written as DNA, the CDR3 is TGTGCCAGCAGTGCACGGACTAGCTCCTACAATGAGCAGTTCTTC. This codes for CASSARTSSYNEQFF.

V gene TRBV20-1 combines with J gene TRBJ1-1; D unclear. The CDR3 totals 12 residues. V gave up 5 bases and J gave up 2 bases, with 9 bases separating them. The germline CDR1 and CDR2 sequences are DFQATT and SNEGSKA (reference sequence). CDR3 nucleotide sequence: TGCAGTGCTCCCCGGGGTAACACTGAAGCTTTCTTT. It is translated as CSAPRGNTEAFF.

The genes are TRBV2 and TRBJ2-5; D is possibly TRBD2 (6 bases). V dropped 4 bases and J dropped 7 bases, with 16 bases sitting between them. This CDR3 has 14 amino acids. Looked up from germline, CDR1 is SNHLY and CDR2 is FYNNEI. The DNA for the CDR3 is TGTGCCAGCAGTGTAACCATAGCGGTTTCGACCCAGTACTTC. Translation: CASSVTIAVSTQYF.

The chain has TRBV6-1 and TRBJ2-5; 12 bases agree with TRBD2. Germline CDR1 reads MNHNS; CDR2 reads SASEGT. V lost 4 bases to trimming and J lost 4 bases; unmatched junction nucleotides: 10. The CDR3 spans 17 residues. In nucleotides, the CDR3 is TGTGCCAGCAGTGGGTTAAAACCGGGACTAGCGGGAGAGACCCAGTACTTC. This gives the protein CASSGLKPGLAGETQYF.

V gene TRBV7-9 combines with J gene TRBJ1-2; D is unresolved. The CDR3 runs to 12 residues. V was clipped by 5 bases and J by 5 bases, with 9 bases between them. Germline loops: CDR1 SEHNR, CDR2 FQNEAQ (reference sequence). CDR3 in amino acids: CASSRGGYGYTF. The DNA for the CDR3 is TGTGCCAGCAGCCGGGGAGGGTATGGCTACACCTTC.

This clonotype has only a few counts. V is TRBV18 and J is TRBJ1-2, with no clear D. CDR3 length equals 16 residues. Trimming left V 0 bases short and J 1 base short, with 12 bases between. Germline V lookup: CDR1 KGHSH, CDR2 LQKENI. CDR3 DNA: TGTGCCAGCTCACCACCAAGCCGGGCTTTTAACTATGGCTACACCTTC. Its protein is CASSPPSRAFNYGYTF.

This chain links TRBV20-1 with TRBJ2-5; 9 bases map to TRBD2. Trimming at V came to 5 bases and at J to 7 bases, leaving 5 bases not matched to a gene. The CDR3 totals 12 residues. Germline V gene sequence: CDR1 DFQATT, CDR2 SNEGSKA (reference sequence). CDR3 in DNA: TGCAGTGCTTTTAGCGGGAGCGGGACCCAGTACTTC. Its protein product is CSAFSGSGTQYF.

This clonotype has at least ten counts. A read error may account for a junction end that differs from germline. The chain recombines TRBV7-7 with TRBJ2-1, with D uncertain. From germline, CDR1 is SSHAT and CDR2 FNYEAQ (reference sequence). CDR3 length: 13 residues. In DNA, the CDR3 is TGTGCTAGCAGCACGGGCCCAAGAAATGAGCAGTTCTTC. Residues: CASSTGPRNEQFF. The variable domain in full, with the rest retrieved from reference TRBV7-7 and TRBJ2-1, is GAGVSQSPRYKVTKRGQDVTLRCDPISSHATLYWYQQALGQGPEFLTYFNYEAQPDKSGLPSDRFSAERPEGSISTLTIQRTEQRDSAMYRCASSTGPRNEQFFGPGTRLTVL.

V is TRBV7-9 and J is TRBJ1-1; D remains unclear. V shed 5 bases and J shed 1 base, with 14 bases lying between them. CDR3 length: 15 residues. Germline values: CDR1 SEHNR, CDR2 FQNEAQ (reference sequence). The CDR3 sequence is CASSAQRVGNTEAFF. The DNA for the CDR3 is TGTGCCAGCAGCGCGCAAAGGGTGGGGAACACTGAAGCTTTCTTT.

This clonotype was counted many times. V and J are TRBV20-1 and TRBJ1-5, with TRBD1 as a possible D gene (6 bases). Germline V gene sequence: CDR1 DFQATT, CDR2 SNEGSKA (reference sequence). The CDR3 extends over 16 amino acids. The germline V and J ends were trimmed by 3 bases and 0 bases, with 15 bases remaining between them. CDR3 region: CSARGFGGNSNQPQHF. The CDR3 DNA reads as TGCAGTGCTAGGGGATTTGGGGGCAATAGCAATCAGCCCCAGCATTTT.

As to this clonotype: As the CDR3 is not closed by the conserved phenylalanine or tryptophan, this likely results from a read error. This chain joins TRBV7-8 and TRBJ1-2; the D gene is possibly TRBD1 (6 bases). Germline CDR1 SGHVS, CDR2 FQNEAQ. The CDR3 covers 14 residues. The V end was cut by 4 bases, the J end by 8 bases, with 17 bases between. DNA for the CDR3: TGTGCCAGCAGCTCTAGGGGGGGAAAGGAGGGCTACACCCTC. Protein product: CASSSRGGKEGYTL.